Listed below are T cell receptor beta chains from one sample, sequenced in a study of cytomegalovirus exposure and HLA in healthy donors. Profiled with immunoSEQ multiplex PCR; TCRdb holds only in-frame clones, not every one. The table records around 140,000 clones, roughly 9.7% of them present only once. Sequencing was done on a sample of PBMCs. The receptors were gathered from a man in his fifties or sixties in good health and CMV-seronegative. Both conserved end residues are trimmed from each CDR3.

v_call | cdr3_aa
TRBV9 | ASSPTRQVDMHSSTDTQY
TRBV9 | ASSGIGGEAQY
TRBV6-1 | ASKTGAGTGELF
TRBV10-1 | ASSDWGTDQGANTGELF
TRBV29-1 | SAWTGGRNIQY
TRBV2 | ASSPLLAGGQETQY
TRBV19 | ASREREPQETQY
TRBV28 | ASRPPTGSNQPQH
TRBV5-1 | ASSLAGSNFYEQY
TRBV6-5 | ASSYSFQGLYNEQF
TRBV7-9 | ASSLGTSGRDEQY
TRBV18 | ASSPSAGEGNGYT
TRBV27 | ASSLLQGPNSPLH
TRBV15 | ATSRDRFYNEQF
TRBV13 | ASSKGGTQY
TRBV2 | ASRLFSGTSGLQGTQY
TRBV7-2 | ASSLGVKPQH
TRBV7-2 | ASSSSRSSTDTQY
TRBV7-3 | ALVCSGNTIY
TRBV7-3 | ASSPRQGQDEQF
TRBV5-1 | ASSPGTRGSTDTQY
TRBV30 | AWRGQTLSPLH
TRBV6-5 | ASRITAGAPEAF
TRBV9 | ASSVGGTGTGELF
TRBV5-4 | ASSSGLAGGNEQF
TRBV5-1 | ASRPGGQGEKLF
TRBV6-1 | ASRLAAYEQY
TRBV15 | ATSRGGGETQY
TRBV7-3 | ASSLLGGTGDTQY
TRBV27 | ASRPGGGPTDTQY
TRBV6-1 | ASKGPNSPLH
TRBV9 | ASSYQGSSYNEQF
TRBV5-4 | ASSLGAGGRSYGYT
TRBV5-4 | ASSLVGESGANVLT
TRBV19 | ASSIEWRTEAF
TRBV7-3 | ASSLRATTGELF
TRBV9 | ASSATGSTEAF
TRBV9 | ASSAGVLAGSRIPQY
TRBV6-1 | ASSPRGGVNEQF
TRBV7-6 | ASSPGTGYPYEQY
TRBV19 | ASSTLAGGPWETQY
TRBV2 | ASHGRASTDTQY
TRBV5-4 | ASSLDRVSNTIY
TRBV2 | ASSGYRGDQPQH
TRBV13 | ASSSSWTGNTIY
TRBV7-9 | ASSLGGRSNQPQH
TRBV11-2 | ASSRTGGARTDTQY
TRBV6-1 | ASSEGPRLTGRYGYT
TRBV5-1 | ASSLGSAGGRTDTQY
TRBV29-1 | SATGWSDTEAF
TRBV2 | ASSDREVWLGGELF
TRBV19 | ASSPRQALYGYT
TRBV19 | ATRPAGEYEKLF
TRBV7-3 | ASSLGHSSYEQY
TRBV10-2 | ASSQRGGTRGANVLT
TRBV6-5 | ASSYPSGGGNQPQH
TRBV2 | ASSPQGARTEAF
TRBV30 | AWSGGQGRQETQY
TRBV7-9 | ASSLGPRDSTDTQY
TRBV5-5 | ASSEGLAGGVSPYEQY